This T cell receptor (beta chain) was sequenced for a study of shared clonotypes between healthy human individuals. Donors were healthy HIV-negative adults without recent acute infections or vaccinations. Evenly divided among several immunoSEQ plates was the genomic DNA of each subset. The table came from immunoSEQ multiplex PCR; TCRdb's copy has only in-frame clones and leaves some out. The sample holds about 490,000 clones; about 80% are singletons and the top ten take about 12%. The germline gives CDR1 MDHEN, CDR2 SYDVKM. Deletions cut 5 bases from V and 4 bases from J, with 15 bases between. The CDR3 has 15 amino acids.

The clonotype originates from a woman in her thirties or forties in good health. Some clones in this sample may be carry-over from other donors' samples. The chain uses TRBV28 and TRBJ1-3; D is ambiguous. What was sequenced was PBMCs. Written as DNA, the CDR3 is TGTGCCAGCAGTGGACGACGGGGATCCGGAAACACCATATATTTT. As protein: CASSGRRGSGNTIYF.